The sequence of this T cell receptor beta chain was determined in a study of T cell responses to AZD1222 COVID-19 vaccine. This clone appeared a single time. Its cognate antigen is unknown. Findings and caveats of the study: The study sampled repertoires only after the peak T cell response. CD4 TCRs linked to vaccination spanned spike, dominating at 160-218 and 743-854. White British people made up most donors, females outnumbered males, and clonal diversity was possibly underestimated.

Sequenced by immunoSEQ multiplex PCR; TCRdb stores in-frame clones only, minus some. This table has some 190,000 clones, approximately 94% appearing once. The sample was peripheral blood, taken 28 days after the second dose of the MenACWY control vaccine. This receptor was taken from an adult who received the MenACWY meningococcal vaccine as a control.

Here the CDR3 reads CASKGETNEKLFF. Written as DNA, the CDR3 is TGTGCCAGCAAGGGCGAAACCAATGAAAAACTGTTTTTT. This chain connects TRBV6-6 to TRBJ1-4; D call uncertain. V was clipped by 7 bases and J by 5 bases, with 11 bases between them. This CDR3 is built from 13 residues. The germline V gene encodes CDR1 MNHNY and CDR2 SVGAGI (reference sequence).